This record looks at one T cell receptor (beta chain) sequence and its context. CD45RO-negative cells were positively selected for CCR7, leaving out terminally differentiated effector memory CD45RA+ cells. The data belong to a study of shared clonotypes between healthy human individuals. Method: immunoSEQ multiplex PCR; TCRdb's copy keeps in-frame clones and lacks some. The data hold approximately 600,000 clones, with roughly 96% observed a single time. V lost 2 bases to trimming and J lost 3 bases, with 11 bases between them. The CDR3 contains 14 residues. Germline CDR1 is MNHEY and CDR2 is SVGAGI. Sample: naive CD8+ T cells sorted from blood. The TCR sequence derives from a woman between 25 and 40 years old in good health. The V and J genes are TRBV6-5 and TRBJ2-7; D could derive from TRBD1 or TRBD2 (6 bases each). The CDR3 protein is CASSYGGRVYEQYF. CDR3 DNA sequence: TGTGCCAGCAGTTACGGGGGGCGCGTCTACGAGCAGTACTTC.